Listed below are T cell receptor beta chains from one sample, sequenced in a study of blood T cell repertoires in COVID-19. Assay used: immunoSEQ multiplex PCR; TCRdb lists only in-frame clones, some missing. The sample includes around 230,000 clones, 85% to 90% of them seen just once. Input material: peripheral blood. These receptors originate from a man aged 50-59 years with COVID-19, enrolled during active disease. The CDR3 runs from the conserved cysteine through the conserved F or W. Fields, in order: clone size, D gene, J gene, V gene, CDR3 protein, CDR3 DNA. A D gene is named only where the DNA matches it firmly. Expanded clones get a size class; other rows say once, few or many, or leave the size out.

clone_size: .; d_call: TRBD1; j_call: TRBJ1-6; v_call: TRBV19; cdr3_aa: CASTFSGGNSPLHF; cdr3_nt: TGTGCCAGTACGTTTTCAGGGGGAAATTCACCCCTCCACTTT
clone_size: .; d_call: TRBD1; j_call: TRBJ1-5; v_call: TRBV4-1; cdr3_aa: CASSRVRDREDQPQHF; cdr3_nt: TGCGCCAGCAGTCGAGTCCGGGACAGGGAAGATCAGCCCCAGCATTTT
clone_size: .; d_call: .; j_call: TRBJ2-1; v_call: TRBV29-1; cdr3_aa: CSVRATGEQFF; cdr3_nt: TGCAGCGTCCGGGCCACAGGTGAGCAGTTCTTC
clone_size: few; d_call: .; j_call: TRBJ2-7; v_call: TRBV2; cdr3_aa: CASGPRIPRHEQYF; cdr3_nt: TGTGCCAGCGGCCCGAGGATTCCTCGTCACGAGCAGTACTTC
clone_size: .; d_call: .; j_call: TRBJ2-7; v_call: TRBV5-1; cdr3_aa: CASSLGGQMYEQYF; cdr3_nt: TGCGCCAGCAGCTTGGGGGGCCAGATGTACGAGCAGTACTTC
clone_size: once; d_call: TRBD1; j_call: TRBJ1-6; v_call: TRBV27; cdr3_aa: CASSRTTGTGTRPLHF; cdr3_nt: TGTGCCAGCAGTAGAACCACCGGGACAGGGACTAGGCCCCTCCACTTT
clone_size: .; d_call: TRBD1; j_call: TRBJ2-7; v_call: TRBV10-3; cdr3_aa: CAIREGTGRNYEQYF; cdr3_nt: TGTGCCATCAGAGAGGGGACAGGGAGAAACTACGAGCAGTACTTC
clone_size: .; d_call: .; j_call: TRBJ1-5; v_call: TRBV2; cdr3_aa: CASSELEGNQPQHF; cdr3_nt: TGTGCCAGCAGTGAATTGGAGGGCAATCAGCCCCAGCATTTT
clone_size: .; d_call: TRBD1; j_call: TRBJ1-1; v_call: TRBV25-1; cdr3_aa: CASRTGKNEAFF; cdr3_nt: TGTGCCAGCAGGACAGGGAAGAATGAAGCTTTCTTT
clone_size: .; d_call: TRBD2; j_call: TRBJ2-3; v_call: TRBV3-1/TRBV3-2; cdr3_aa: CASSQAPRLAGGLGGLDTQYF; cdr3_nt: TGTGCCAGCAGCCAAGCCCCAAGACTAGCGGGAGGTCTAGGGGGCCTGGATACGCAGTATTTT
clone_size: .; d_call: TRBD2; j_call: TRBJ2-2; v_call: TRBV19; cdr3_aa: CASSTLAGDTGELFF; cdr3_nt: TGTGCCAGTAGCACGTTAGCGGGAGACACCGGGGAGCTGTTTTTT
clone_size: .; d_call: .; j_call: TRBJ1-4; v_call: TRBV10-3; cdr3_aa: CAISERQTKANEKLFF; cdr3_nt: TGTGCCATCAGTGAGAGACAGACGAAGGCTAATGAAAAACTGTTTTTT
clone_size: once; d_call: TRBD2; j_call: TRBJ2-1; v_call: TRBV5-8; cdr3_aa: CASSLGTSGSYNEQFF; cdr3_nt: TGTGCCAGCAGCTTGGGTACTAGCGGGAGCTACAATGAGCAGTTCTTC
clone_size: .; d_call: TRBD1; j_call: TRBJ2-7; v_call: TRBV27; cdr3_aa: CASRLPGQGTGEQYF; cdr3_nt: TGTGCCAGCAGACTACCGGGACAGGGGACGGGCGAGCAGTACTTC
clone_size: .; d_call: .; j_call: TRBJ2-3; v_call: TRBV29-1; cdr3_aa: CSVVEGSADTQYF; cdr3_nt: TGCAGCGTTGTGGAGGGGAGTGCAGATACGCAGTATTTT
clone_size: .; d_call: TRBD1; j_call: TRBJ2-3; v_call: TRBV5-8; cdr3_aa: CASSRRDSSTDTQYF; cdr3_nt: TGTGCCAGCAGCCGCCGGGACAGCAGCACAGATACGCAGTATTTT
clone_size: .; d_call: TRBD1; j_call: TRBJ2-7; v_call: TRBV6-5; cdr3_aa: CASSYSDRGLYEQYF; cdr3_nt: TGTGCCAGCAGTTACTCGGACAGGGGCTTGTACGAGCAGTACTTC
clone_size: .; d_call: .; j_call: TRBJ2-1; v_call: TRBV29-1; cdr3_aa: CSVQGEQFF; cdr3_nt: TGCAGCGTACAGGGTGAGCAGTTCTTC
clone_size: few; d_call: TRBD1; j_call: TRBJ1-2; v_call: TRBV7-9; cdr3_aa: CASSLGQGNGYTF; cdr3_nt: TGTGCCAGCAGCCTCGGACAGGGGAATGGCTACACCTTC
clone_size: once; d_call: .; j_call: TRBJ2-7; v_call: TRBV28; cdr3_aa: CASSLGAQFPYEQYF; cdr3_nt: TGTGCCAGCAGTTTGGGGGCCCAGTTCCCCTACGAGCAGTACTTC
clone_size: .; d_call: TRBD1; j_call: TRBJ2-5; v_call: TRBV7-7; cdr3_aa: CASSADRVSETQYF; cdr3_nt: TGTGCCAGCAGCGCAGACAGGGTCTCAGAGACCCAGTACTTC
clone_size: .; d_call: TRBD2; j_call: TRBJ2-3; v_call: TRBV2; cdr3_aa: CASSGGDTWGTDTQYF; cdr3_nt: TGTGCCAGCAGCGGGGGGGACACTTGGGGCACAGATACGCAGTATTTT
clone_size: once; d_call: TRBD1; j_call: TRBJ1-1; v_call: TRBV11-1; cdr3_aa: CASSPRQGDTEAFF; cdr3_nt: TGTGCCAGCAGCCCAAGACAGGGAGACACTGAAGCTTTCTTT
clone_size: .; d_call: .; j_call: TRBJ1-6; v_call: TRBV30; cdr3_aa: CAWKSGRETPLHF; cdr3_nt: TGTGCCTGGAAGTCAGGGAGGGAAACACCCCTCCACTTT
clone_size: .; d_call: TRBD1; j_call: TRBJ1-1; v_call: TRBV7-9; cdr3_aa: CASSLGQVNTEAFF; cdr3_nt: TGTGCCAGCAGCCTGGGACAGGTGAACACTGAAGCTTTCTTT
clone_size: .; d_call: TRBD1; j_call: TRBJ2-7; v_call: TRBV28; cdr3_aa: CASSSFRQGSSYEQYF; cdr3_nt: TGTGCCAGCAGTTCCTTCCGACAGGGGAGCTCCTACGAGCAGTACTTC
clone_size: .; d_call: .; j_call: TRBJ1-1; v_call: TRBV7-5; cdr3_aa: CVRSFCETNRAEAFF; cdr3_nt: TGTGTCAGAAGCTTTTGTGAGACAAACAGGGCTGAAGCTTTCTTT
clone_size: .; d_call: TRBD1; j_call: TRBJ1-3; v_call: TRBV7-2; cdr3_aa: CASSLATGAGNTIYF; cdr3_nt: TGTGCCAGCAGCTTAGCAACAGGGGCTGGAAACACCATATATTTT
clone_size: .; d_call: TRBD2; j_call: TRBJ2-7; v_call: TRBV5-6; cdr3_aa: CASSGGPLAGKTYEQYF; cdr3_nt: TGTGCCAGCAGCGGTGGACCTCTAGCGGGAAAGACCTACGAGCAGTACTTC
clone_size: .; d_call: .; j_call: TRBJ1-4; v_call: TRBV25-1; cdr3_aa: CASSQDSATNEKLFF; cdr3_nt: TGTGCCAGCAGCCAGGACAGTGCAACTAATGAAAAACTGTTTTTT
clone_size: .; d_call: TRBD1; j_call: TRBJ1-4; v_call: TRBV4-3; cdr3_aa: CASSQNDRGGEKLFF; cdr3_nt: TGCGCCAGCAGCCAAAACGACAGGGGAGGTGAAAAACTGTTTTTT
clone_size: .; d_call: TRBD1; j_call: TRBJ2-5; v_call: TRBV5-1; cdr3_aa: CASRPEGAGGTQYF; cdr3_nt: TGCGCCAGCAGACCAGAAGGAGCAGGGGGGACCCAGTACTTC
clone_size: .; d_call: .; j_call: TRBJ1-3; v_call: TRBV6-5; cdr3_aa: CASSRSVNSGNTIYF; cdr3_nt: TGTGCCAGCAGTCGTTCGGTTAACTCTGGAAACACCATATATTTT
clone_size: .; d_call: .; j_call: TRBJ1-2; v_call: TRBV7-6; cdr3_aa: CASSPSTGGLDYGYTF; cdr3_nt: TGTGCCAGCAGCCCAAGCACGGGGGGACTTGACTATGGCTACACCTTC
clone_size: .; d_call: .; j_call: TRBJ1-2; v_call: TRBV2; cdr3_aa: CASRDTGQDGYTF; cdr3_nt: TGTGCCAGCAGAGATACAGGGCAGGATGGCTACACCTTC
clone_size: .; d_call: .; j_call: TRBJ1-4; v_call: TRBV28; cdr3_aa: CASSLDREKLFF; cdr3_nt: TGTGCCAGCAGTTTAGACAGGGAAAAACTGTTTTTT
clone_size: once; d_call: .; j_call: TRBJ2-7; v_call: TRBV15; cdr3_aa: CATSRDRGTAYEQYF; cdr3_nt: TGTGCCACCAGCAGAGATCGGGGGACAGCCTACGAGCAGTACTTC
clone_size: once; d_call: TRBD1; j_call: TRBJ2-2; v_call: TRBV5-1; cdr3_aa: CASARDRNTGELFF; cdr3_nt: TGCGCCAGCGCCCGGGACAGGAACACCGGGGAGCTGTTTTTT
clone_size: .; d_call: .; j_call: TRBJ1-2; v_call: TRBV3-1/TRBV3-2; cdr3_aa: CASSQEQGGYTF; cdr3_nt: TGTGCCAGCAGCCAAGAACAGGGCGGCTACACCTTC
clone_size: .; d_call: .; j_call: TRBJ1-1; v_call: TRBV4-3; cdr3_aa: CASSQEWGGATEAFF; cdr3_nt: TGCGCCAGCAGCCAAGAGTGGGGGGGGGCCACTGAAGCTTTCTTT
clone_size: many; d_call: .; j_call: TRBJ1-1; v_call: TRBV7-9; cdr3_aa: CASSLGGSWGVRDTEAFF; cdr3_nt: TGTGCCAGCAGCTTAGGAGGCAGTTGGGGGGTAAGGGACACTGAAGCTTTCTTT
clone_size: .; d_call: TRBD2; j_call: TRBJ2-7; v_call: TRBV10-3; cdr3_aa: CAISANFPGLMVPEQYF; cdr3_nt: TGTGCCATCAGTGCAAATTTTCCGGGACTAATGGTACCCGAGCAGTACTTC
clone_size: .; d_call: TRBD2; j_call: TRBJ2-2; v_call: TRBV19; cdr3_aa: CASSSHRGRAGELFF; cdr3_nt: TGTGCCAGTAGTAGCCATCGGGGGAGGGCCGGGGAGCTGTTTTTT
clone_size: .; d_call: .; j_call: TRBJ1-4; v_call: TRBV19; cdr3_aa: CASGETDTNEKLFF; cdr3_nt: TGTGCCAGTGGGGAGACGGACACTAATGAAAAACTGTTTTTT
clone_size: .; d_call: .; j_call: TRBJ2-2; v_call: TRBV7-2; cdr3_aa: CASSSPLTNTGELFF; cdr3_nt: TGTGCCAGCAGCTCCCCTCTTACGAACACCGGGGAGCTGTTTTTT
clone_size: .; d_call: TRBD1; j_call: TRBJ2-7; v_call: TRBV7-9; cdr3_aa: CASSLVVGAGGVYEQYF; cdr3_nt: TGTGCCAGCAGCTTAGTTGTCGGGGCAGGGGGAGTCTACGAGCAGTACTTC
clone_size: .; d_call: TRBD2; j_call: TRBJ2-1; v_call: TRBV7-8; cdr3_aa: CASSPARTSRRDEQFF; cdr3_nt: TGTGCCAGCAGCCCCGCGAGGACTAGCCGTCGCGATGAGCAGTTCTTC
clone_size: .; d_call: .; j_call: TRBJ1-5; v_call: TRBV12-5; cdr3_aa: CASGHSNSNQPQHF; cdr3_nt: TGTGCTAGTGGCCACAGTAATAGCAATCAGCCCCAGCATTTT
clone_size: once; d_call: TRBD1; j_call: TRBJ2-3; v_call: TRBV9; cdr3_aa: CASSATGHRPTDTQYF; cdr3_nt: TGTGCCAGCAGCGCGACAGGGCATAGACCCACAGATACGCAGTATTTT
clone_size: .; d_call: TRBD2; j_call: TRBJ2-1; v_call: TRBV7-3; cdr3_aa: CASSPQAGADDNEQFF; cdr3_nt: TGTGCCAGCAGCCCCCAAGCGGGAGCTGACGACAATGAGCAGTTCTTC
clone_size: once; d_call: TRBD2; j_call: TRBJ2-1; v_call: TRBV5-4; cdr3_aa: CASSSQRESYNEQFF; cdr3_nt: TGTGCCAGCAGCTCACAGCGGGAGTCTTACAATGAGCAGTTCTTC